These 2 T cell receptor beta chains came from one sample sequenced in a study of blood T cell repertoires in COVID-19. Repertoires were generated with immunoSEQ multiplex PCR, while TCRdb's copy carries only in-frame clones and drops some. Of around 200,000 clones listed, approximately 82% are singletons. Sequenced input: peripheral blood. Receptors were obtained from a man aged 45-60 years with active or convalescent COVID-19.

The rearrangement uses TRBV6-2 or TRBV6-3 and TRBJ2-3; maybe TRBD2 (6 bases). Germline loops: CDR1 MNHEY, CDR2 SVGEGT. With 2 bases removed from V and 2 bases from J, the gap between germline ends came to 17 bases. The CDR3 extends over 17 amino acids. Written as DNA, the CDR3 is TGTGCCAGCAGTTACCGGTTGCGGGAAAGGTACACAGATACGCAGTATTTT. Translating gives CASSYRLRERYTDTQYF.

The gene calls are TRBV18 and TRBJ1-3, with 7 bases lining up with TRBD1. V lost 5 bases and J lost 3; bases outside the gene matches: 4. This CDR3 is built from 14 residues. CDR1 and CDR2 (germline): KGHSH, LQKENI. The CDR3 is CASSGGTVGNTIYF. The DNA of the CDR3 is TGTGCCAGCTCAGGTGGGACAGTTGGAAACACCATATATTTT.